Each of the 28 T cell receptor beta chains below was sequenced from the same sample in a study of cytomegalovirus exposure and HLA in healthy donors. PCR was performed using 60 Vbeta and 13 Jbeta primers. Sequencing was performed with immunoSEQ multiplex PCR; in TCRdb, only in-frame clones are kept and a portion is missing. The sample includes 84,000 or so clones, under 80% of them seen just once. Sequenced sample: PBMCs. These receptor sequences come from a male donor in good health and CMV-seronegative.

This chain joins TRBV6-6 and TRBJ2-6; no reliable D call. CDR1 MNHNY and CDR2 SVGAGI come from the germline V gene (reference sequence). Trimming left V 4 bases short and J 4 bases short, with 14 bases between. This CDR3 comprises 16 residues. In DNA, the CDR3 is TGTGCCAGCAGTTCGGCTCAGGTGCAAGGGGCCAACGTCCTGACTTTC. Its translation is CASSSAQVQGANVLTF.

The V gene is TRBV10-2, the J gene TRBJ1-3; D is perhaps TRBD1 (5 bases). Trimming left V 2 bases short and J 1 base short, with 9 bases between. The CDR3 contains 15 residues. Germline V lookup: CDR1 WSHSY, CDR2 SAAADI. CDR3 nucleotides: TGCGCCAGCAGTGAGCCCAGGGCATCTGGAAACACCATATATTTT. It is translated as CASSEPRASGNTIYF.

The chain links TRBV4-3 to TRBJ2-2; 8 bases align to TRBD1. The V and J ends lost 5 bases and 0 bases, in that order; junction bases with no gene match: 5. CDR3 length: 16 residues. Germline V CDR1 and CDR2: LGHNA, YSLEER. The CDR3 reads CASSTRQGTNTGELFF. The CDR3 nucleotides read TGCGCCAGCAGCACCCGACAGGGGACGAACACCGGGGAGCTGTTTTTT.

The chain employs TRBV10-2 and TRBJ1-1; maybe TRBD1 (6 bases). Germline CDR1 WSHSY, CDR2 SAAADI. This CDR3 has 12 amino acids. V was trimmed by 7 bases and J by 5 bases, leaving 11 bases between them. The CDR3 nucleotides are TGCGCCAGCAAGGGGGTAGGTACTGAAGCTTTCTTT. Translation: CASKGVGTEAFF.

This sequence joins TRBV19 and TRBJ2-1; TRBD2 agrees at 7 bases. The CDR3 has 16 amino acids. Germline CDR1 LNHDA, CDR2 SQIVND (reference sequence). Losses at the gene ends were 3 bases for V and 0 bases for J; bases not matched to a gene: 5. CDR3 loop: CASSIRRGSSYNEQFF. In DNA, the CDR3 is TGTGCCAGTAGTATTCGGCGGGGGAGCTCCTACAATGAGCAGTTCTTC.

The chain's CDR3 is CASSQAGELFGYTF. As DNA, the CDR3 is TGTGCCAGCAGCCAAGCAGGGGAATTATTTGGCTACACCTTC. This chain joins TRBV14 and TRBJ1-2, with D possibly TRBD1 on 6 matching bases. V lost 1 base and J 7 bases, leaving 13 bases between the germline ends. There are 14 residues in the CDR3. Per the germline V gene, CDR1 is SGHDN and CDR2 is FVKESK. The variable domain in full, with the rest retrieved from reference TRBV14 and TRBJ1-2, is EAGVTQFPSHSVIEKGQTVTLRCDPISGHDNLYWYRRVMGKEIKFLLHFVKESKQDESGMPNNRFLAERTGGTYSTLKVQPAELEDSGVYFCASSQAGELFGYTFGSGTRLTVV.

This chain joins TRBV28 and TRBJ2-7, with TRBD1 identical over 9 bases. The CDR3 is made up of 13 amino acids. The V and J ends lost 6 bases and 4 bases, in that order; junction bases with no gene match: 4. The germline gives CDR1 MDHEN, CDR2 SYDVKM. CDR3 in amino acids: CASRTTGGYEQYF. CDR3 DNA sequence: TGTGCCAGCAGGACGACAGGGGGGTACGAGCAGTACTTC.

V usage is TRBV28 and J usage is TRBJ2-7; 9 bases are shared with TRBD2. V trimming: 3 bases; J trimming: 3 bases; junction bases outside the gene matches: 0. The CDR3 spans 13 residues. The germline gives CDR1 MDHEN, CDR2 SYDVKM. The CDR3 here is CASSLTSGYEQYF. The CDR3 nucleotides read TGTGCCAGCAGTTTGACTAGCGGCTACGAGCAGTACTTC.

CDR3 nucleotides: TGTGCCAGCACCCCCGCGGCCGTAGGAACCTACGAGCAGTACTTC. This codes for CASTPAAVGTYEQYF. J is TRBJ2-7 and V is TRBV27; D ambiguous. Trimming left V 7 bases short and J 2 bases short, with 18 bases between. Germline lookup yields CDR1 MNHEY and CDR2 SMNVEV (reference sequence). The CDR3 totals 15 residues.

This chain joins TRBV20-1 and TRBJ2-1; the D is unclear. Trimming stripped 3 bases from V and 7 bases from J, with 7 bases between. From germline, CDR1 is DFQATT and CDR2 SNEGSKA (reference sequence). CDR3 length: 11 residues. The DNA for the CDR3 is TGCAGTGCTAGGACAAGGAATGAGCAGTTCTTC. It encodes CSARTRNEQFF.

The J gene is TRBJ1-6, the V gene TRBV25-1; 8 nucleotides align to TRBD1. Germline V gene data show CDR1 as MGHDK and CDR2 as SYGVNS. This CDR3 is 15 amino acids long. The trim removed 3 bases at V and 7 bases at J, leaving 5 bases unmatched. The CDR3 DNA reads as TGTGCCAGCAGTGACCGGACAGGGAAGAATTCACCCCTCCACTTT. It codes for CASSDRTGKNSPLHF.

V gene TRBV10-3 combines with J gene TRBJ2-3, with TRBD2 matching over 13 bases. Germline assignment: CDR1 ENHRY and CDR2 SYGVKD. The CDR3 is 16 amino acids. V was clipped by 4 bases and J by 3 bases; unmatched bases: 4. In DNA, the CDR3 is TGTGCCATCAGTGGGGGGACTAGCGGGACGACAGATACGCAGTATTTT. Encoded protein: CAISGGTSGTTDTQYF.

V and J are TRBV9 and TRBJ1-2, with D uncertain. Between the trimmed V and J ends, which lost 0 bases and 4 bases, there was a span of 13 bases. The CDR3 runs 15 residues. Germline CDR1 is SGDLS and CDR2 is YYNGEE. The CDR3 spells CASSVGRAGGYGYTF. The CDR3 nucleotides are TGTGCCAGCAGCGTAGGGAGGGCGGGAGGCTATGGCTACACCTTC.

The chain employs TRBV6-5 and TRBJ1-4, with TRBD1 matching over 8 bases. The CDR3 is 14 residues long. V shed 7 bases, J shed 4 bases, and the junction held 5 bases outside the gene matches. Per germline, CDR1 MNHEY and CDR2 SVGAGI. CDR3 in amino acids: CASKRTGRNEKLFF. In DNA, the CDR3 is TGTGCCAGCAAAAGGACAGGGCGTAATGAAAAACTGTTTTTT.

This chain connects TRBV15 to TRBJ1-2; no definite D call. CDR1 is LNHNV, CDR2 YYDKDF, per germline (reference sequence). V lost 0 bases to trimming and J lost 0 bases, with 2 bases between them. The CDR3 extends over 13 amino acids. The CDR3 region has the DNA TGTGCCACCAGCAGAGACACTAACTATGGCTACACCTTC. Amino acid sequence: CATSRDTNYGYTF.

On this clone itself: Additional DNA sequences in this sample encode the identical CDR3. As DNA, the CDR3 is TGTGCCAGCAGCTTAGACAGGGGGAATCAGCCCCAGCATTTT. It translates to CASSLDRGNQPQHF. V gene TRBV7-9 combines with J gene TRBJ1-5; TRBD1 matches 8 bases. There are 14 residues in the CDR3. CDR1 is SEHNR, CDR2 FQNEAQ, per germline (reference sequence). With 1 base clipped from V and 4 bases from J, the junction kept 0 bases outside the gene matches.

The rearrangement joins TRBV9 to TRBJ2-3, with D uncertain. The CDR3 is made up of 14 amino acids. V was clipped by 1 base and J by 2 bases, with 8 bases between them. Germline CDR1 SGDLS, CDR2 YYNGEE. CDR3 nucleotides: TGTGCCAGCAGCGTATCCCCCAACACAGATACGCAGTATTTT. Protein sequence: CASSVSPNTDTQYF.

The chain combines TRBV19 with TRBJ2-2; the D gene is possibly TRBD2 (5 bases). In germline, CDR1 is LNHDA, CDR2 SQIVND (reference sequence). The CDR3 extends over 15 amino acids. The V end was cut by 10 bases, the J end by 6 bases, with 21 bases between. CDR3 sequence reads: CATYQAYGVSGELFF. The CDR3 coding sequence is TGTGCCACCTATCAGGCCTACGGGGTGTCCGGGGAGCTGTTTTTT.

The chain has TRBV10-3 and TRBJ2-7; D is possibly TRBD1 (5 bases). The V end was cut by 2 bases, the J end by 4 bases, with 18 bases between. The CDR3 consists of 16 residues. CDR1 is ENHRY and CDR2 is SYGVKD in the germline V gene. CDR3 protein: CAISEDEGPGSYEQYF. The CDR3 DNA follows: TGTGCCATCAGTGAGGATGAAGGACCAGGGTCGTACGAGCAGTACTTC.

The chain recombines TRBV7-8 with TRBJ2-6, with 7 bases lining up with TRBD1. Germline CDR1 and CDR2: SGHVS and FQNEAQ. J lost 0 bases, V lost 5 bases, and 4 bases had no gene match. CDR3 size: 16 residues. CDR3 bases: TGTGCCAGCAGCCGTGCAGGGGGCTCTGGGGCCAACGTCCTGACTTTC. This translates into CASSRAGGSGANVLTF.

This sequence joins TRBV28 and TRBJ2-4; possibly TRBD1 for D (5 bases). This CDR3 region has 12 residues. V was clipped by 10 bases and J by 8 bases, with 15 bases between them. From germline, CDR1 is MDHEN and CDR2 SYDVKM. The CDR3 sequence: CAIAGIEDIQYF. The CDR3 bases are TGTGCCATTGCAGGGATAGAGGACATTCAGTACTTC.

This clone is classed as medium-sized (0.01 to 0.1%). This chain joins TRBV27 and TRBJ2-1; perhaps TRBD2 as D (5 bases). The CDR3 sequence is 13 residues long. V was pared by 8 bases and J by 10 bases, with 18 bases between. Per germline, CDR1 MNHEY and CDR2 SMNVEV (reference sequence). CDR3 amino acids: CASGSRVSWEQFF. The CDR3 nucleotides are TGTGCCAGCGGGAGTCGTGTCTCCTGGGAGCAGTTCTTC.

This clone has a handful of counts. This chain's CDR3 is CASSETWDSYEQYF. CDR3 bases: TGTGCCAGCAGCGAGACTTGGGACAGCTACGAGCAGTACTTC. V and J are TRBV6-6 and TRBJ2-7; 7 bases line up with TRBD1. The CDR3 is 14 amino acids. CDR1 and CDR2 (germline): MNHNY, SVGAGI (reference sequence). Trimming cost V 6 bases and J 3 bases; bases outside gene matches: 8.

The genes are TRBV7-8 and TRBJ1-1; TRBD1 is a possible D gene (5 bases). CDR3 length equals 14 residues. The germline V gene has CDR1 SGHVS and CDR2 FQNEAQ. The V end was cut by 4 bases, the J end by 3 bases, with 12 bases between. The CDR3 loop is CASSSLGGYTEAFF. The CDR3 nucleotides read TGTGCCAGCAGCTCTCTTGGGGGGTACACTGAAGCTTTCTTT.

This sequence joins TRBV23-1 and TRBJ2-1, with TRBD1 as a possible D gene (6 bases). TRBV23-1 is an ORF for which the function is uncertain. The CDR3 length is 15 residues. V was shortened by 2 bases and J by 5 bases, with 13 bases between the two germline ends. This CDR3 is CASSQASGVNNEQFF. The CDR3 DNA reads TGCGCCAGCAGTCAAGCGTCAGGGGTCAACAATGAGCAGTTCTTC.

The chain employs TRBV7-2 and TRBJ1-4; a possible D gene is TRBD1 (6 bases). V dropped 6 bases and J dropped 8 bases, with 22 bases sitting between them. CDR1 is SGHTA and CDR2 is FQGNSA in the germline V gene. This CDR3 is built from 16 residues. The CDR3 nucleotides are TGTGCCAGCAGTCACCAGCCGGGACACTCAAACGAAAAACTGTTTTTT. Amino acids: CASSHQPGHSNEKLFF.

J is TRBJ1-2 and V is TRBV29-1; a possible D gene is TRBD1 (6 bases). Trimming pared 6 bases from V and 5 bases from J, leaving 22 bases between. CDR1 and CDR2 from the germline V gene are SQVTM and ANQGSEA. CDR3 length: 15 amino acids. This CDR3 is CSVVKVQGIWYGYTF. The CDR3 DNA sequence: TGCAGCGTGGTAAAGGTACAGGGAATTTGGTATGGCTACACCTTC.

The chain recombines TRBV6-5 with TRBJ2-7; 8 bases match TRBD1. The length of the CDR3 is 13 residues. V lost 4 bases, J lost 3 bases, and 2 bases stayed unmatched. CDR1 and CDR2 (germline): MNHEY, SVGAGI. DNA of the CDR3: TGTGCCAGCAGTTCAGGGGGCGACTACGAGCAGTACTTC. It is translated as CASSSGGDYEQYF.